This T cell receptor beta chain was captured in a study of T cell repertoires in cytomegalovirus infection. As for this clonotype: Its matching antigen is unknown.

In TCRdb, the reads were re-called with MiXCR into one record per CDR3 protein. The table shows around 710,000 distinct CDR3 sequences, with 29% occurring only once. V lost 0 bases to trimming and J lost 4 bases, with 7 bases between them. Per the germline V gene, CDR1 is SGHNT and CDR2 is YYREEE (reference sequence). The length of the CDR3 is 13 residues. V and J are TRBV5-4 and TRBJ1-2; D remains unclear. The specimen was cultured CD8+ T cells from PBMCs, collected from culture after CMV antigen stimulation. This clonotype was obtained from a human donor in good health (CMV status not recorded). Some clones in this sample may be carry-over from other donors' samples. CDR3 sequence: CASSLERFYGYTF. For the CDR3, the DNA is TGTGCCAGCAGCTTGGAAAGATTCTATGGCTACACCTTC.